The sequence of this T cell receptor beta chain was determined in a study of shared clonotypes between healthy human individuals. Study outcomes and limitations: Clonotypes shared by all four sorted-subset donors had higher generation probabilities than non-shared clonotypes.

The CDR3 has 14 amino acids. CDR1 and CDR2 from the germline V gene are SGHRS and YFSETQ. Trimming took 6 bases from V and 0 from J, leaving 9 bases between them. Regarding this clone: Its antigen is currently unknown.

Sequencing used immunoSEQ multiplex PCR; TCRdb keeps in-frame clones, though not all of them. The table has under 2,500,000 clones, 95% seen once. J is TRBJ1-4 and V is TRBV5-1; D may be TRBD1 (5 bases). The specimen sequenced was naive CD4+ T cells sorted from blood. Sample subset: CD45RA+ positively selected. The sequence was obtained from a man between 18 and 29 years old in good health. The CDR3 nucleotides are TGCGCCAGCACCGCGACAGCAACTAATGAAAAACTGTTTTTT. Translation: CASTATATNEKLFF. The variable domain in full, with the rest retrieved from reference TRBV5-1 and TRBJ1-4, is KAGVTQTPRYLIKTRGQQVTLSCSPISGHRSVSWYQQTPGQGLQFLFEYFSETQRNKGNFPGRFSGRQFSNSRSEMNVSTLELGDSALYLCASTATATNEKLFFGSGTQLSVL.